Sequencing of this T cell receptor (beta chain) was carried out in a study of immune heterogeneity within non-small cell lung tumors. The wider study: Histology included several squamous cell carcinomas, some ten non-squamous carcinomas and 1 unspecified tumor.

This clonotype was seen more than once but under ten times. In a multiplex PCR, 32 V and 13 J primers amplified TCR beta CDR3. TCRdb processed the multiplex PCR reads anew with MiXCR; each CDR3 protein has one entry. The profile shows about 2,700 distinct CDR3 sequences, about 55% of them singletons. Template was bulk tumor genomic DNA, roughly 650 ng per sample. While surgery was under way, several biopsies spaced far apart were taken per primary tumor. Patients underwent curative surgery for non-small cell lung cancer (untreated and newly diagnosed). Study donors were patients with a new diagnosis of non-small cell lung cancer who underwent surgery with curative intent. J gave up 9 bases and V 1 base, and 7 bases lay outside the gene matches. The CDR3 covers 15 residues. Germline V gene data show CDR1 as GTSNPN and CDR2 as SVGIG (reference sequence).

Specimen: lung tumor tissue. This clonotype was sampled from a man aged 55 to 70 with non-small cell lung cancer. This rearrangement joins TRBV30 to TRBJ1-6, with 9 bases matching TRBD1. CDR3 DNA: TGTGCCTGGAGTGCAATAAACAGGGGGCGTTCACCCCTCCACTTT. Its protein product is CAWSAINRGRSPLHF.